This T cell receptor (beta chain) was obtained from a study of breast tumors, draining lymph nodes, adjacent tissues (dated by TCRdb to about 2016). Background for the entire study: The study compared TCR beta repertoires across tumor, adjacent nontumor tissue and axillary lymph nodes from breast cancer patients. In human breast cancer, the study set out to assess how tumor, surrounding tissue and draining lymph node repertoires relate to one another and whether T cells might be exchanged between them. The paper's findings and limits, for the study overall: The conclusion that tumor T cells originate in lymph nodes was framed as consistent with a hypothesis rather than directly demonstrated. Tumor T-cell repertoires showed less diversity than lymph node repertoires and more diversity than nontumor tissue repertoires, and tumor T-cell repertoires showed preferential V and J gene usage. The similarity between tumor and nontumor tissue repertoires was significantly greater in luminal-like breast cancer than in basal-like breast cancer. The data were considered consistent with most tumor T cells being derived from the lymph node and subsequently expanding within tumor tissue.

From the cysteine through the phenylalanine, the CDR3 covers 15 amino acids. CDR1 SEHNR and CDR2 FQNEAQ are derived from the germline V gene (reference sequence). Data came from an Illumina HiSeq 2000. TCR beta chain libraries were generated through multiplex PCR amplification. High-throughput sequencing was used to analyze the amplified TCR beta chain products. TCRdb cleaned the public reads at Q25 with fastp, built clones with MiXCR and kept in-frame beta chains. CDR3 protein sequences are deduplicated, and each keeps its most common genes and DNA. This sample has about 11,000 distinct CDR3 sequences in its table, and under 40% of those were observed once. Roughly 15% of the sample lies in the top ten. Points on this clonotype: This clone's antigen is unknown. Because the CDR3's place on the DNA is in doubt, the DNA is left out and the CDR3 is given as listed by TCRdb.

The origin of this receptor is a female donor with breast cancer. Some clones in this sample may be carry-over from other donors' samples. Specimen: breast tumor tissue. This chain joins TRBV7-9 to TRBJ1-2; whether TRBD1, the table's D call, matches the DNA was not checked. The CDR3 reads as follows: CASSFVGQGARGYTF.